A selection of T cell receptor beta chains follows, all from one sample in a study of cytomegalovirus exposure and HLA in healthy donors. Measured with immunoSEQ multiplex PCR; TCRdb has only the in-frame clones, and not every one. The table records 150,000 to 200,000 clones, around nine tenths of them present only once. Sequencing was performed on PBMCs. The receptors shown here come from a woman between 18 and 29 years old in good health and CMV-seronegative. CDR3s include the opening cysteine and the closing phenylalanine or tryptophan. D genes are given only for firm matches. Clone size is given for some rows only: seen once, a few or many times, or a class if the clone is expanded.

>NA|NA|TRBV20-1|TRBJ2-7
CSASEYEQYF
TGCAGTGCTAGCGAGTACGAGCAGTACTTC
>TRBD1|NA|TRBV7-8|TRBJ1-5
CASSFGQGGSQPQHF
TGTGCCAGCAGCTTCGGACAGGGAGGTAGTCAGCCCCAGCATTTT
>NA|NA|TRBV7-2|TRBJ1-1
CASSPQGRRTEAFF
TGTGCCAGCAGCCCTCAGGGGCGACGAACTGAAGCTTTCTTT
>NA|NA|TRBV28|TRBJ2-3
CASTGDTQYF
TGTGCCAGCACGGGGGATACGCAGTATTTT
>NA|few|TRBV6-5|TRBJ1-1
CASSYFGGAGTEAFF
TGTGCCAGCAGTTACTTTGGGGGGGCGGGTACTGAAGCTTTCTTT
>TRBD1|few|TRBV18|TRBJ1-2
CASSPGQGPLYGYTF
TGTGCCAGCTCCCCGGGACAGGGTCCTCTATATGGCTACACCTTC
>TRBD1|NA|TRBV19|TRBJ1-1
CATRTGAGTEAFF
TGTGCCACTAGGACAGGGGCGGGCACTGAAGCTTTCTTT
>NA|NA|TRBV7-8|TRBJ2-7
CASSLARSYEQYF
TGTGCCAGCAGCTTAGCCCGTTCCTACGAGCAGTACTTC
>TRBD2|NA|TRBV7-9|TRBJ2-5
CASSTLAGVAETQYF
TGTGCCAGCAGCACTTTAGCGGGGGTCGCTGAGACCCAGTACTTC
>TRBD1|NA|TRBV28|TRBJ1-4
CASSSGGGNEKLFF
TGTGCCAGCAGCTCAGGGGGCGGGAATGAAAAACTGTTTTTT
>NA|NA|TRBV2|TRBJ1-5
CASSQGRGGNQPQHF
TGTGCCAGCAGTCAGGGCAGGGGTGGCAATCAGCCCCAGCATTTT
>TRBD1|NA|TRBV11-2|TRBJ1-4
CASSLDPTGYNEKLFF
TGTGCCAGCAGCTTAGACCCGACAGGGTATAATGAAAAACTGTTTTTT
>NA|NA|TRBV7-9|TRBJ2-1
CASSLVSGPWYEQFF
TGTGCCAGCAGCTTAGTGAGCGGCCCTTGGTATGAGCAGTTCTTC